These 21 T cell receptor beta chains came from one sample sequenced in a study of regulatory T cells in long-lasting Graves disease. Researchers made TCR beta libraries by using iRepertoire HTBI primers and running Arm-PCR on CDR3 regions. TCRdb fed the multiplex PCR reads into MiXCR, producing one record per CDR3 protein. The repertoire has about 660,000 distinct CDR3 sequences, about 32% of them found once; the top ten carry around 42%. Time point given: persistent/refractory GD, antithyroid drugs over 5 years with positive TRAb. The TCR library used RNA extracted from PBMCs. Sequencing used peripheral blood mononuclear cells (PBMCs), obtained when the disease was refractory, from a patient treated with antithyroid drugs. The receptors were gathered from a female donor with Graves disease.

This clonotype occurred a few times. The chain has TRBV12-3 or TRBV12-4 and TRBJ2-2; possibly TRBD1 or TRBD2 for D (5 bases each). CDR3 size: 17 residues. The ends were cut back, 1 base at V and 1 base at J, with 13 bases in the middle. The CDR3 nucleotides read TGTGCCAGCAGTTTAGGTTGGGGCGGAGGGAACACCGGGGAGCTGTTTTTT. Translation gives CASSLGWGGGNTGELFF.

The CDR3 sequence is CAISDPVPPGNTIYF. DNA of the CDR3: TGTGCCATCAGTGATCCCGTGCCCCCTGGAAACACCATATATTTT. The V gene is TRBV10-3, the J gene TRBJ1-3; D not certain. Trimming pared 3 bases from V and 2 bases from J, leaving 11 bases between. This CDR3 is built from 15 residues. Looked up from germline, CDR1 is ENHRY and CDR2 is SYGVKD.

CDR3 sequence reads: CASSWTGRPATNEKLFF. As DNA, the CDR3 is TGCGCCAGCAGCTGGACCGGTAGACCTGCAACTAATGAAAAACTGTTTTTT. The genes are TRBV5-1 and TRBJ1-4; D gene uncertain. Per the germline V gene, CDR1 is SGHRS and CDR2 is YFSETQ. Trimming took off 3 bases at V and 0 bases at J, with 15 bases between the two ends. The CDR3 runs to 17 residues.

This clonotype came up many times. The genes are TRBV9 and TRBJ1-1, with 7 positions matching TRBD1. The J segment lost 4 bases and the V segment lost 2 bases, leaving 2 bases of the junction unmatched. CDR1 and CDR2 (germline): SGDLS, YYNGEE. The CDR3 runs 13 residues. In nucleotides, the CDR3 is TGTGCCAGCAGCGTGAGGGACAGCACTGAAGCTTTCTTT. Its protein is CASSVRDSTEAFF.

J is TRBJ2-5 and V is TRBV5-1; 13 bases map to TRBD2. This CDR3 has 16 amino acids. The germline gives CDR1 SGHRS, CDR2 YFSETQ. The V gene end was trimmed by 3 bases and the J gene end by 2 bases; junction bases not matched to a gene: 4. CDR3 DNA: TGCGCCAGCAGCTCGGGACTAGCGGGGTTTCAAGAGACCCAGTACTTC. Protein sequence: CASSSGLAGFQETQYF. The variable domain in full, with the rest retrieved from reference TRBV5-1 and TRBJ2-5, is KAGVTQTPRYLIKTRGQQVTLSCSPISGHRSVSWYQQTPGQGLQFLFEYFSETQRNKGNFPGRFSGRQFSNSRSEMNVSTLELGDSALYLCASSSGLAGFQETQYFGPGTRLLVL.

The chain carries TRBV30 and TRBJ1-6, with D perhaps TRBD1 (5 bases). There are 13 residues in the CDR3. The germline gives CDR1 GTSNPN, CDR2 SVGIG (reference sequence). V lost 4 bases to trimming and J lost 8 bases, with 12 bases between them. CDR3 amino acids: CAWTGQGYSPLHF. For the CDR3, the DNA is TGTGCCTGGACTGGGCAGGGTTATTCACCCCTCCACTTT. The whole variable domain, remainder taken from reference TRBV30 and TRBJ1-6, is SQTIHQWPATLVQPVGSPLSLECTVEGTSNPNLYWYRQAAGRGLQLLFYSVGIGQISSEVPQNLSASRPQDRQFILSSKKLLLSDSGFYLCAWTGQGYSPLHFGNGTRLTVT.

The chain recombines TRBV11-1 with TRBJ2-7; possible D gene TRBD1, 5 bases. The CDR3 sequence is 13 residues long. The germline V and J ends were trimmed by 5 bases and 5 bases, with 13 bases remaining between them. The germline V gene has CDR1 SGHAT and CDR2 FQDESV (reference sequence). The CDR3 loop is CASSPDRIDEQYF. CDR3 coding DNA: TGTGCCAGCAGCCCAGACAGAATCGACGAGCAGTACTTC.

The sample holds many counts of this clonotype. The chain recombines TRBV28 with TRBJ1-2; D is possibly TRBD1 (6 bases). The CDR3 extends over 13 amino acids. Trimming took off 3 bases at V and 4 bases at J, with 9 bases between the two ends. Germline lookup yields CDR1 MDHEN and CDR2 SYDVKM. CDR3 DNA sequence: TGTGCCAGCAGTTTGGAAGGGGGCTATGGCTACACCTTC. It encodes CASSLEGGYGYTF.

The V call is TRBV6-1, the J call TRBJ2-2; possibly TRBD2 for D (7 bases). The germline CDR1 and CDR2 sequences are MNHNS and SASEGT. CDR3 length: 15 residues. V lost 2 bases and J 7 bases, leaving 14 bases between the germline ends. The chain's CDR3 is CASSEHSGGGGELFF. DNA of the CDR3: TGTGCCAGCAGTGAACATTCGGGGGGCGGCGGGGAGCTGTTTTTT.

This clonotype was seen more than once but under ten times. The rearrangement uses TRBV15 and TRBJ1-1, with a possible D match to TRBD1 (5 bases). This CDR3 has 12 amino acids. Trimming removed 0 bases at V and 10 bases at J, with 9 bases between. Germline CDR1 is LNHNV and CDR2 is YYDKDF (reference sequence). The CDR3 DNA sequence: TGTGCCACCAGCAGAGAATCGGGGGGAGCTTTCTTT. Its translation is CATSRESGGAFF.

This clonotype has a single count. The chain employs TRBV19 and TRBJ2-2; 11 bases are a match to TRBD2. CDR3 length: 17 residues. V shed 5 bases and J 2 bases; nucleotides not matched to a gene: 7. The germline CDR1 and CDR2 sequences are LNHDA and SQIVND (reference sequence). CDR3 nucleotides: TGTGCCAGTAGTGTCTTTACTAGCGGGAGCAACACCGGGGAGCTGTTTTTT. It encodes CASSVFTSGSNTGELFF.

V usage is TRBV28 and J usage is TRBJ1-5; D is unresolved. Germline CDR1 MDHEN, CDR2 SYDVKM. Trimming stripped 5 bases from V and 0 bases from J, with 8 bases between. The length of the CDR3 is 14 residues. The DNA for the CDR3 is TGTGCCAGCAGTGTGTGGAATAGCAATCAGCCCCAGCATTTT. It specifies CASSVWNSNQPQHF.

This clonotype was found many times. The chain's CDR3 is CASSPFEEQYF. In nucleotides, the CDR3 is TGTGCCAGCAGTCCATTCGAAGAGCAGTACTTC. V gene TRBV28 combines with J gene TRBJ2-7; D gene ambiguous. This CDR3 comprises 11 residues. V lost 5 bases to trimming and J lost 7 bases, with 9 bases between them. Germline V CDR1 and CDR2: MDHEN, SYDVKM. Full variable domain (remainder filled in from reference TRBV28 and TRBJ2-7): DVKVTQSSRYLVKRTGEKVFLECVQDMDHENMFWYRQDPGLGLRLIYFSYDVKMKEKGDIPEGYSVSREKKERFSLILESASTNQTSMYLCASSPFEEQYFGPGTRLTVT.

Only a few counts were recorded for this clonotype. The chain joins TRBV11-2 to TRBJ1-1; D is undetermined. This CDR3 is built from 13 residues. Per the germline V gene, CDR1 is SGHAT and CDR2 is FQNNGV. V lost 5 bases and J 1 base, leaving 8 bases between the germline ends. DNA for the CDR3: TGTGCCAGCAGCATTTTTAGGAACACTGAAGCTTTCTTT. This gives the protein CASSIFRNTEAFF.

The sample holds a few counts of this clonotype. The V call is TRBV19, the J call TRBJ2-7, with 7 bases aligning to TRBD1. Trimming at V came to 4 bases and at J to 2 bases, leaving 8 bases not matched to a gene. Per the germline V gene, CDR1 is LNHDA and CDR2 is SQIVND (reference sequence). There are 15 residues in the CDR3. CDR3 sequence (DNA): TGTGCCAGTAGTACCCGCCGACAGGGTCCCTACGAGCAGTACTTC. Amino acids: CASSTRRQGPYEQYF.

This clonotype was seen a handful of times. The chain is built from TRBV5-5 and TRBJ1-5; possibly TRBD1 for D (5 bases). Trimming stripped 4 bases from V and 1 base from J, with 24 bases between. CDR1 is SGHKS and CDR2 is YYEKEE in the germline V gene (reference sequence). This CDR3 is 19 amino acids long. The chain's CDR3 is CASSDGIRGAGLSNQPQHF. The CDR3 DNA reads as TGTGCCAGCAGCGATGGAATCCGGGGCGCGGGGTTAAGCAATCAGCCCCAGCATTTT.

The J gene is TRBJ2-7, the V gene TRBV4-1, with 7 nucleotides matching TRBD1. Trimming at V came to 0 bases and at J to 2 bases, leaving 7 bases not matched to a gene. Germline CDR1 reads MGHRA; CDR2 reads YSYEKL. CDR3 size: 16 residues. The CDR3 region has the DNA TGCGCCAGCAGCCAAGATCCCACAGGGGCGACCTACGAGCAGTACTTC. Translated: CASSQDPTGATYEQYF.

This clonotype turned up a few times. The V and J genes are TRBV7-9 and TRBJ1-1; D not resolved. Germline CDR1 is SEHNR and CDR2 is FQNEAQ (reference sequence). Trimming cost V 0 bases and J 2 bases, with 10 bases left between them. The CDR3 is made up of 15 amino acids. The CDR3 nucleotides read TGTGCCAGCAGCTTAGCCCAGCTAGTAAACACTGAAGCTTTCTTT. It translates to CASSLAQLVNTEAFF.

The chain has TRBV29-1 and TRBJ1-5; 9 nucleotides match TRBD1. Looked up from germline, CDR1 is SQVTM and CDR2 is ANQGSEA. With V trimmed by 4 bases and J by 2 bases, 6 bases remained unmatched. CDR3 length: 15 amino acids. CDR3 nucleotides: TGCAGCGTTGTGGGGACAGGGAGTGGCAATCAGCCCCAGCATTTT. Translation: CSVVGTGSGNQPQHF.

This clonotype has only a few counts. The chain is built from TRBV20-1 and TRBJ1-1; 10 bases align to TRBD1. V lost 3 bases to trimming and J lost 0 bases; unmatched junction nucleotides: 10. The CDR3 has 17 residues. CDR1 and CDR2 (germline): DFQATT, SNEGSKA (reference sequence). CDR3 nucleotides: TGCAGTGCTAGCCGGGACAGGGGAGGTTTCATGAACACTGAAGCTTTCTTT. This translates into CSASRDRGGFMNTEAFF.

The chain uses TRBV20-1 and TRBJ2-7; D might be TRBD2 (5 bases). The CDR3 runs to 13 residues. V was clipped by 5 bases and J by 2 bases, with 13 bases between them. Germline V lookup: CDR1 DFQATT, CDR2 SNEGSKA (reference sequence). CDR3 sequence: CSASGLGTYEQYF. CDR3 nucleotide sequence: TGCAGTGCTTCGGGGTTGGGCACCTACGAGCAGTACTTC.